This TCR beta chain emerged from a study of shared clonotypes between healthy human individuals. As concerns this clone: Its antigen is as yet unknown.

Findings and caveats of the study: Some clonotypes were shared by all four sorted-subset donors, while others were not shared. The non-shared ones had lower generation probabilities than the shared ones. Sequencing depth was predicted to influence how clonotypes are shared among donors. Naive subsets usually exceeded memory subsets in estimated richness.

This CDR3 has 13 amino acids. J was trimmed by 11 bases and V by 5 bases; bases with no gene match: 11. The germline V gene has CDR1 SEHNR and CDR2 FQNEAQ (reference sequence). Deep was the level at which the assay was run. The repertoire was sequenced with immunoSEQ multiplex PCR; TCRdb's copy has only in-frame clones and lacks some. Here the sample spans a few hundred thousand clones, approximately 70% being singletons. The clonotype comes from a man aged 25 to 40 in good health. The sample taken for sequencing was memory CD4+ T cells sorted from blood. Subset of the sample: CD45RA-negative fraction. The chain uses TRBV7-9 and TRBJ2-7; 8 bases agree with TRBD2. As DNA, the CDR3 is TGTGCCAGCAGCCCGGGGGGGTCTGCAGGAGAGTACTTC. Its translation: CASSPGGSAGEYF. Using reference TRBV7-9 and TRBJ2-7 for the parts outside the CDR3, the full variable domain is DTGVSQNPRHKITKRGQNVTFRCDPISEHNRLYWYRQTLGQGPEFLTYFQNEAQLEKSRLLSDRFSAERPKGSFSTLEIQRTEQGDSAMYLCASSPGGSAGEYFGPGTRLTVT.